The next 23 T cell receptor beta chains were all read from a single sample in a study of blood T cell repertoires in COVID-19. The assay was immunoSEQ multiplex PCR, and TCRdb's table has in-frame clones only and misses some. The sample has some 400,000 clones; around 87% are singletons. Material for sequencing was peripheral blood. These receptors were collected from a young woman with COVID-19, enrolled during active disease.

A remark on this clone: Other DNA sequences in the sample encode the same CDR3. This chain links TRBV5-1 with TRBJ2-1; TRBD2 agrees at 14 bases. J lost 7 bases, V lost 5 bases, and 5 bases had no gene match. CDR3 length equals 15 residues. Germline CDR1 reads SGHRS; CDR2 reads YFSETQ. The CDR3 nucleotides are TGCGCCAGCAGTTCCGGGACTAGCGGGAGAAATGAGCAGTTCTTC. Protein sequence: CASSSGTSGRNEQFF.

This chain links TRBV2 with TRBJ1-2; a weak D match, TRBD1 (6 bases). The CDR3 spans 14 residues. V was pared by 2 bases and J by 3 bases, with 10 bases between. Germline lookup yields CDR1 SNHLY and CDR2 FYNNEI. The CDR3 DNA is TGTGCCAGCAGTGAAAACAGGGCGGACTATGGCTACACCTTC. Protein: CASSENRADYGYTF.

The chain recombines TRBV10-1 with TRBJ2-1, with D maybe TRBD1 (6 bases). CDR3 length: 13 residues. CDR1 is WNHNN, CDR2 SYGVQD, per germline (reference sequence). Between the trimmed V and J ends, which lost 6 bases and 8 bases, there was a span of 14 bases. DNA of the CDR3: TGCGCCAGCAGCGCGGACAGTCTCGATGAGCAGTTCTTC. The encoded protein is CASSADSLDEQFF.

This clone appeared once. At the DNA level, this CDR3 is encoded by other sequences in the same sample as well. The chain carries TRBV5-1 and TRBJ2-7, with 8 bases lining up with TRBD1. V lost 0 bases, J lost 1 base, and 3 bases stayed unmatched. Looked up from germline, CDR1 is SGHRS and CDR2 is YFSETQ. The CDR3 is 15 amino acids. The chain's CDR3 is CASSLGQGTSYEQYF. DNA for the CDR3: TGCGCCAGCAGCTTGGGACAGGGGACATCCTACGAGCAGTACTTC. Together with reference TRBV5-1 and TRBJ2-7, the CDR3 gives the full variable domain: KAGVTQTPRYLIKTRGQQVTLSCSPISGHRSVSWYQQTPGQGLQFLFEYFSETQRNKGNFPGRFSGRQFSNSRSEMNVSTLELGDSALYLCASSLGQGTSYEQYFGPGTRLTVT.

On this clone itself: This sample includes further DNA sequences coding for the same CDR3. The CDR3 sequence is CSARTGYEQYF. The DNA for the CDR3 is TGCAGTGCGAGGACAGGGTACGAGCAGTACTTC. This chain uses TRBV20-1 with TRBJ2-7; 8 positions agree with TRBD1. Losses at the gene ends were 6 bases for V and 4 bases for J; bases not matched to a gene: 2. This CDR3 is 11 amino acids long. Germline CDR1 reads DFQATT; CDR2 reads SNEGSKA (reference sequence).

This sequence joins TRBV7-9 and TRBJ1-2; no firm D call. V lost 5 bases to trimming and J lost 3 bases, with 13 bases between them. This CDR3 has 14 residues. Germline CDR1 is SEHNR and CDR2 is FQNEAQ (reference sequence). CDR3 coding DNA: TGTGCCAGCAGCGGGGTCGGAGGCGACTATGGCTACACCTTC. Its protein is CASSGVGGDYGYTF.

In this sample, this clone turned up a few times. The chain carries TRBV10-1 and TRBJ1-1; D is ambiguous. Germline V CDR1 and CDR2: WNHNN, SYGVQD (reference sequence). V was trimmed by 2 bases and J by 1 base, leaving 11 bases between them. The CDR3 extends over 15 amino acids. CDR3 sequence (DNA): TGCGCCAGCAGTGAGACGCAATGGCCGAACACTGAAGCTTTCTTT. Protein sequence: CASSETQWPNTEAFF.

This clone was detected only a few times. The sample holds other DNA sequences that translate to the same CDR3. This rearrangement joins TRBV2 to TRBJ1-2; D not certain. CDR1 SNHLY and CDR2 FYNNEI come from the germline V gene. V was clipped by 2 bases and J by 1 base, with 5 bases between them. The CDR3 runs to 13 residues. CDR3 amino acids: CASSETGNYGYTF. CDR3 nucleotide sequence: TGTGCCAGCAGTGAAACTGGTAACTATGGCTACACCTTC. Complete variable domain (other parts from reference TRBV2 and TRBJ1-2): EPEVTQTPSHQVTQMGQEVILRCVPISNHLYFYWYRQILGQKVEFLVSFYNNEISEKSEIFDDQFSVERPDGSNFTLKIRSTKLEDSAMYFCASSETGNYGYTFGSGTRLTVV.

Turning to this clone: One junction end disagrees with the germline gene, perhaps due to a read error. The V and J genes are TRBV4-3 and TRBJ1-4; D not resolved. CDR3 length: 13 residues. The germline V gene encodes CDR1 LGHNA and CDR2 YSLEER. The CDR3 coding sequence is TGCGCCAGCAGCCAAGCTTTTCTAGGTACTCTCTATTTT. This codes for CASSQAFLGTLYF.

The sample holds one count of this clone. This sequence joins TRBV28 and TRBJ2-1, with D unresolved. V shed 6 bases and J shed 7 bases, with 16 bases lying between them. Germline CDR1 MDHEN, CDR2 SYDVKM. The CDR3 is 14 amino acids. The CDR3 DNA is TGTGCCAGCAGACTGGAACAGTTAAGTAATGAGCAGTTCTTC. Its protein is CASRLEQLSNEQFF.

This rearrangement joins TRBV27 to TRBJ2-7, with a possible D match to TRBD1 (5 bases). The CDR3 extends over 15 amino acids. From germline, CDR1 is MNHEY and CDR2 SMNVEV (reference sequence). V shed 5 bases and J shed 1 base, with 15 bases lying between them. CDR3 in amino acids: CASSPTVHSSYEQYF. DNA for the CDR3: TGTGCCAGCAGTCCGACAGTCCATAGTTCCTACGAGCAGTACTTC.

The chain is built from TRBV5-8 and TRBJ1-4, with D maybe TRBD1 (6 bases). Germline CDR1 is SGHTS and CDR2 is YDEGEE. Trimming removed 5 bases from V and 6 bases from J, with 17 bases in between. This CDR3 has 15 amino acids. CDR3 sequence (DNA): TGTGCCAGCAGAAAGGCCGGGGGGGCGGATGAAAAACTGTTTTTT. Amino acid sequence: CASRKAGGADEKLFF.

The chain links TRBV6-5 to TRBJ2-1; 8 bases agree with TRBD2. Germline CDR1 reads MNHEY; CDR2 reads SVGAGI. CDR3 length: 15 amino acids. V lost 6 bases and J lost 8; bases outside the gene matches: 12. This CDR3 reads CASSPPSGGKDEQFF. The CDR3 bases are TGTGCCAGCAGCCCACCCAGCGGGGGTAAGGATGAGCAGTTCTTC.

The gene calls are TRBV6-2 or TRBV6-3 and TRBJ2-5; TRBD1 matches 7 bases. Germline loops: CDR1 MNHEY, CDR2 SVGEGT. The CDR3 loop spans 15 amino acids. Trimming at V came to 5 bases and at J to 1 base, leaving 7 bases not matched to a gene. The CDR3 is CASSQLDRIQETQYF. The CDR3 DNA follows: TGTGCCAGCAGTCAGCTGGACAGGATCCAAGAGACCCAGTACTTC.

The gene calls are TRBV30 and TRBJ2-1; 7 bases agree with TRBD2. The CDR3 is made up of 15 amino acids. Trimming removed 0 bases from V and 6 bases from J; junction bases left unmatched: 8. Germline CDR1 GTSNPN, CDR2 SVGIG (reference sequence). CDR3 protein: CAWSVIGRLPNEQFF. In DNA, the CDR3 is TGTGCCTGGAGTGTAATCGGGAGGCTACCCAATGAGCAGTTCTTC.

Concerning this clone itself: Distinct nucleotide sequences in the sample also encode this CDR3. The V and J genes are TRBV7-9 and TRBJ2-1; 15 nucleotides agree with TRBD2. The CDR3 contains 15 residues. Germline-derived CDR1 and CDR2 are SEHNR and FQNEAQ (reference sequence). V lost 4 bases and J lost 7; bases outside the gene matches: 2. The CDR3 sequence: CASSSGLAGGNEQFF. CDR3 nucleotides: TGTGCCAGCAGCTCAGGACTAGCGGGAGGGAATGAGCAGTTCTTC.

This chain connects TRBV9 to TRBJ2-2; a possible D gene is TRBD1 (6 bases). Germline-derived CDR1 and CDR2 are SGDLS and YYNGEE. V was trimmed by 3 bases and J by 5 bases, leaving 11 bases between them. The CDR3 loop spans 14 amino acids. In DNA, the CDR3 is TGTGCCAGCAGCGCCGGGACACCGACCGGGGAGCTGTTTTTT. Amino acid sequence: CASSAGTPTGELFF.

The J gene is TRBJ2-7, the V gene TRBV25-1; possible D gene TRBD2, 6 bases. The CDR3 length is 14 residues. The V and J ends lost 2 bases and 4 bases respectively, with 12 bases between them. Germline loops: CDR1 MGHDK, CDR2 SYGVNS. The CDR3, as DNA: TGTGCCAGCAGTGAAGGGGCTAGCGCTTACGAGCAGTACTTC. Its translation is CASSEGASAYEQYF.

This chain links TRBV5-1 with TRBJ2-7, with a possible D match to TRBD1 (5 bases). Looked up from germline, CDR1 is SGHRS and CDR2 is YFSETQ. Trimming cost V 2 bases and J 6 bases, with 12 bases left between them. The CDR3 is 13 residues long. CDR3 sequence (DNA): TGCGCCAGCAGCTTCCGACTGGGGCGCGAGCAGTACTTC. Translation gives CASSFRLGREQYF.

The gene calls are TRBV7-2 and TRBJ2-1; D might be TRBD2 (6 bases). Per the germline V gene, CDR1 is SGHTA and CDR2 is FQGNSA. The CDR3 has 13 amino acids. The V gene lost 3 bases and the J gene lost 12 bases, with 15 bases spanning the gap. This chain's CDR3 is CASSLPSLARQFF. The CDR3 coding sequence is TGTGCCAGCAGCTTGCCCTCACTAGCTAGGCAGTTCTTC.

The chain's CDR3 is CASSQEAATRTYF. The DNA of the CDR3 is TGTGCCAGCAGCCAAGAAGCGGCCACGCGAACGTACTTC. The chain is built from TRBV3-1 (or the pseudogene TRBV3-2) and TRBJ2-5, with D possibly matching TRBD2 (5 bases). Germline values: CDR1 LGHDT, CDR2 YNNKEL (reference sequence). The CDR3 spans 13 residues. Trimming removed 0 bases from V and 13 bases from J, with 15 bases in between.

This clone turned up a few times. The chain carries TRBV11-3 and TRBJ2-1; 7 bases fit TRBD2. CDR1 SGHNT and CDR2 YENEEA come from the germline V gene. V dropped 1 base and J dropped 5; count of bases not matched to a gene: 5. There are 15 residues in the CDR3. CDR3 region: CASSLVSLADNEQFF. CDR3 nucleotide sequence: TGTGCCAGCAGCTTAGTGTCTCTAGCGGACAATGAGCAGTTCTTC.

The chain recombines TRBV3-1 (or the pseudogene TRBV3-2) with TRBJ2-5, with a tentative D call TRBD2 (5 bases). V was pared by 1 base and J by 13 bases, with 16 bases between. The CDR3 length is 13 residues. Germline V gene sequence: CDR1 LGHDT, CDR2 YNNKEL (reference sequence). The CDR3 nucleotides read TGTGCCAGCAGCCAAGCTACCGGGGAGCAAGCGTACTTC. Translated: CASSQATGEQAYF.